The 2 T cell receptor beta chains presented below share a single source sample, sequenced in a study of blood T cell repertoires in COVID-19. Here immunoSEQ multiplex PCR was the method, and the copy in TCRdb shows in-frame clones only, minus some. The sample gives approximately 200,000 clones, around 84% of which show up once; around 20% is in the top ten. Specimen: PBMCs or T cells enriched from blood (not recorded which). Receptors were obtained from a man aged 40-55 years who had recovered from COVID-19.

The CDR3 reads CASSASGSTYNEQFF. In DNA, the CDR3 is TGTGCCAGCAGTGCTAGCGGATCTACCTACAATGAGCAGTTCTTC. The chain carries TRBV9 and TRBJ2-1, with 7 bases aligning to TRBD2. Germline values: CDR1 SGDLS, CDR2 YYNGEE. The CDR3 contains 15 residues. V shed 5 bases, J shed 2 bases, and the junction held 7 bases outside the gene matches.

This clone was seen more than once but under ten times. The rearrangement uses TRBV2 and TRBJ2-7, with a tentative D call TRBD1 (6 bases). Trimming stripped 6 bases from V and 7 bases from J, with 10 bases between. Per germline, CDR1 SNHLY and CDR2 FYNNEI. This CDR3 has 11 residues. The CDR3 nucleotides are TGTGCCAGCAGACAGGGTAAAGAGCAGTACTTC. Protein sequence: CASRQGKEQYF.